In its sample, the clone carrying this T cell receptor beta chain was seen a few times. The sample originates from a study of tumor-infiltrating lymphocytes in primary liver carcinoma. Total RNA amounting to roughly 450 ng was the source from which TCR beta cDNA was made with a constant-region primer. What produced the TCR beta libraries was three nested multiplex PCR rounds using slightly modified ARM-PCR. Primers for the first two PCR rounds were TRBV1-TRBV30 forward primers and a C-beta reverse primer (roughly 10 cycles per round). MiXCR, applied by TCRdb to the multiplex PCR reads, yields one record per CDR3 protein. Among approximately 110,000 distinct CDR3 sequences listed, roughly three fifths were seen once. Co-extraction of RNA and DNA was performed on about 19-33 mg of unsorted bulk tissue. V shed 5 bases and J shed 2 bases, with 4 bases lying between them. This CDR3 spans 12 amino acids. CDR1 and CDR2 from the germline V gene are SEHNR and FQNEAQ (reference sequence).

This receptor was identified in a woman aged 55-75 years with primary liver carcinoma and hepatitis B virus infection. The specimen was liver tumor tissue from sampling region 3. The subset denotes: tumor region T3, left-lateral pole. V usage is TRBV7-9 and J usage is TRBJ2-1, with no clear D. The CDR3 spells CASSPTYNEQFF. DNA of the CDR3: TGTGCCAGCAGCCCGACCTACAATGAGCAGTTCTTC. The variable domain in full, with the rest retrieved from reference TRBV7-9 and TRBJ2-1, is DTGVSQNPRHKITKRGQNVTFRCDPISEHNRLYWYRQTLGQGPEFLTYFQNEAQLEKSRLLSDRFSAERPKGSFSTLEIQRTEQGDSAMYLCASSPTYNEQFFGPGTRLTVL.